This passage covers 25 T cell receptor beta chains from one sample sequenced in a study of T cells after yellow fever vaccination (dated by TCRdb to the late 2010s). Library construction relied on 5' RACE. The listed sequencing device is Illumina HiSeq 2500. The public reads were reprocessed in TCRdb via fastp at Q25 and MiXCR, keeping in-frame beta chains. Here each entry gathers all rows of one CDR3 protein and keeps the most common genes and DNA. The sample data list hundreds of thousands of distinct CDR3 sequences, and approximately 13% of these were observed just once. Over 11% of the sample belongs to the ten largest clones. Explained via the paper, the treatment or condition label denotes: live attenuated yellow fever vaccine strain. The sample here was PBMCs, taken on the day of the yellow fever booster vaccination. The receptors shown here come from a young man who received the YFV17D yellow fever vaccine.

This clonotype was counted only a few times. The chain couples TRBV4-3 to TRBJ2-3, with D possibly being TRBD1 or TRBD2 (5 bases each). The V end lost 7 bases, the J end lost 2 bases, and 25 bases lay between the germline ends. The germline gives CDR1 LGHNA, CDR2 YSLEER. This CDR3 is 18 amino acids long. CDR3 in amino acids: CASTSQLSGPIYTDTQYF. The DNA of the CDR3 is TGCGCCAGCACAAGCCAGCTCTCGGGACCAATTTACACAGATACGCAGTATTTT.

There are a few counts of this clonotype. V and J are TRBV5-5 and TRBJ2-5; D is uncertain. V lost 4 bases, J lost 1 base, and 14 bases lay in between. The CDR3 is 15 residues long. Germline V gives CDR1 SGHKS, CDR2 YYEKEE (reference sequence). The CDR3 protein is CASSHPLLAQETQYF. The CDR3 DNA follows: TGTGCCAGCAGCCACCCTCTTTTGGCCCAAGAGACCCAGTACTTC.

A few counts support this clonotype. This rearrangement joins TRBV20-1 to TRBJ2-3; possibly TRBD1 for D (5 bases). This CDR3 spans 14 amino acids. Trimming left V 1 base short and J 9 bases short, with 17 bases between. Germline CDR1 reads DFQATT; CDR2 reads SNEGSKA (reference sequence). This chain's CDR3 is CSARALAGQWTQYF. The CDR3 DNA reads TGCAGTGCTAGAGCTCTGGCAGGGCAGTGGACGCAGTATTTT.

The chain is built from TRBV14 and TRBJ2-1; 9 bases line up with TRBD2. The CDR3 contains 16 residues. V was pared by 4 bases and J by 2 bases, with 6 bases of the junction left unmatched. Germline-derived CDR1 and CDR2 are SGHDN and FVKESK. CDR3 bases: TGTGCCAGCAGCCCTATAGCGGGAGTTACCTACAATGAGCAGTTCTTC. This translates into CASSPIAGVTYNEQFF.

This clonotype was picked up a small number of times. V gene TRBV5-4 combines with J gene TRBJ2-2; D is uncertain. V lost 2 bases and J lost 5, with 19 bases in between. The CDR3 sequence is 17 residues long. The germline gives CDR1 SGHNT, CDR2 YYREEE (reference sequence). The CDR3 nucleotides read TGTGCCAGCAGCTTCGACTTGATCCACATCGGAACCGGGGAGCTGTTTTTT. This gives the protein CASSFDLIHIGTGELFF.

This clonotype was counted between two and nine times. The rearrangement uses TRBV12-3 or TRBV12-4 and TRBJ1-1, with 8 bases aligning to TRBD1. V was clipped by 6 bases and J by 3 bases; unmatched bases: 12. CDR3 length: 16 residues. CDR3 bases: TGTGCCAGCAGCTCAACCTTGGAGGACAGGGACACTGAAGCTTTCTTT. Translation gives CASSSTLEDRDTEAFF.

The CDR3 region has the DNA TGTGCCAGCAGCCTTGGAGCCAGGGACTATGAGCAGTTCTTC. It yields the protein CASSLGARDYEQFF. The V call is TRBV7-2, the J call TRBJ2-1, with D perhaps matching TRBD2 (6 bases). In germline, CDR1 is SGHTA, CDR2 FQGNSA. With 5 bases removed from V and 8 bases from J, the gap between germline ends came to 16 bases. CDR3 size: 14 residues.

This clonotype was counted a few times. The genes are TRBV2 and TRBJ2-7; D not resolved. The CDR3 runs to 13 residues. Germline-derived CDR1 and CDR2 are SNHLY and FYNNEI. The V end lost 7 bases, the J end lost 4 bases, and 14 bases lay between the germline ends. DNA for the CDR3: TGTGCCAGCACGAGCCCACACGGGTACGAGCAGTACTTC. Protein: CASTSPHGYEQYF.

The V call is TRBV4-1, the J call TRBJ2-1; D is undetermined. With 0 bases removed from V and 4 bases from J, the gap between germline ends came to 13 bases. CDR3 length: 16 residues. The germline gives CDR1 MGHRA, CDR2 YSYEKL. CDR3: CASSQEEVTEYNEQFF. The CDR3 DNA is TGCGCCAGCAGCCAAGAAGAGGTTACAGAGTACAATGAGCAGTTCTTC.

This clonotype came up a few times. The chain couples TRBV3-1 to TRBJ2-7; 8 bases are shared with TRBD2. V lost 3 bases to trimming and J lost 4 bases; unmatched junction nucleotides: 5. The CDR3 contains 14 residues. The germline gives CDR1 LGHDT, CDR2 YNNKEL (reference sequence). The CDR3 DNA sequence: TGTGCCAGCAGCCAGGAAACGGGAGGGTACGAGCAGTACTTC. Translating gives CASSQETGGYEQYF.

The chain carries TRBV5-1 and TRBJ2-5; D is perhaps TRBD1 or TRBD2 (5 bases each). The germline V and J ends were trimmed by 0 bases and 5 bases, with 14 bases remaining between them. The CDR3 runs to 15 residues. CDR1 is SGHRS and CDR2 is YFSETQ in the germline V gene. The CDR3 is CASSLAVGTKETQYF. In nucleotides, the CDR3 is TGCGCCAGCAGCTTGGCCGTGGGGACGAAGGAGACCCAGTACTTC.

This clonotype was seen ten or more times. This chain joins TRBV5-6 and TRBJ1-3; TRBD1 agrees at 7 bases. The CDR3 contains 14 residues. The V and J ends lost 2 bases and 3 bases, in that order; junction bases with no gene match: 2. The V gene's germline CDR1 is SGHDT and CDR2 YYEEEE. The CDR3 DNA sequence: TGTGCCAGCAGCTTAAACAGGGGTGGAAACACCATATATTTT. This translates into CASSLNRGGNTIYF. Looking up the rest from reference TRBV5-6 and TRBJ1-3 gives the full variable domain: DAGVTQSPTHLIKTRGQQVTLRCSPKSGHDTVSWYQQALGQGPQFIFQYYEEEERQRGNFPDRFSGHQFPNYSSELNVNALLLGDSALYLCASSLNRGGNTIYFGEGSWLTVV.

This clonotype was detected only a few times. This rearrangement joins TRBV7-9 to TRBJ2-5, with TRBD2 matching 14 bases. CDR1 is SEHNR, CDR2 FQNEAQ, per germline (reference sequence). This CDR3 comprises 17 residues. Trimming at V came to 5 bases and at J to 3 bases, leaving 8 bases not matched to a gene. CDR3 sequence (DNA): TGTGCCAGCAGCCAGGGACTAGCGGGAGTGACGAAAGAGACCCAGTACTTC. It translates to CASSQGLAGVTKETQYF.

This clonotype came up a few times. The chain uses TRBV3-1 and TRBJ1-2; D may be TRBD1 (5 bases). The CDR3 extends over 13 amino acids. Trimming stripped 2 bases from V and 3 bases from J, with 7 bases between. The germline CDR1 and CDR2 sequences are LGHDT and YNNKEL (reference sequence). The CDR3 DNA reads as TGTGCCAGCAGCCAATTAGGGGACTATGGCTACACCTTC. Amino acid sequence: CASSQLGDYGYTF.

This chain joins TRBV20-1 and TRBJ2-7, with TRBD2 matching over 10 bases. J was trimmed by 4 bases and V by 0 bases; bases with no gene match: 6. CDR1 is DFQATT and CDR2 is SNEGSKA in the germline V gene (reference sequence). CDR3 length: 15 amino acids. In nucleotides, the CDR3 is TGCAGTGCTAGAGAAGTAGGAGCGGGAGGGTACGAGCAGTACTTC. Protein product: CSAREVGAGGYEQYF.

This clonotype was found a few times. The V gene is TRBV2, the J gene TRBJ1-5; D is possibly TRBD1 (6 bases). The CDR3 runs to 14 residues. CDR1 SNHLY and CDR2 FYNNEI come from the germline V gene. V lost 4 bases, J lost 5 bases, and 12 bases lay in between. CDR3 in amino acids: CASSVNRDDQPQHF. CDR3 DNA: TGTGCCAGCAGTGTGAACAGGGATGATCAGCCCCAGCATTTT.

This clonotype was picked up a small number of times. The chain links TRBV2 to TRBJ2-7; D ambiguous. Germline V gene data show CDR1 as SNHLY and CDR2 as FYNNEI. V lost 0 bases and J lost 2, with 5 bases in between. The length of the CDR3 is 13 residues. This CDR3 reads CASSEAATYEQYF. CDR3 coding DNA: TGTGCCAGCAGTGAAGCAGCAACCTACGAGCAGTACTTC.

This clonotype appeared a few times. The gene calls are TRBV20-1 and TRBJ2-3; D gene unclear. The V gene's germline CDR1 is DFQATT and CDR2 SNEGSKA (reference sequence). This CDR3 spans 15 amino acids. The V end was cut by 1 base, the J end by 0 bases, with 11 bases between. The CDR3 region has the DNA TGCAGTGCTAGAGTATGGAGAACTAGCACAGATACGCAGTATTTT. Protein sequence: CSARVWRTSTDTQYF.

This chain joins TRBV6-2 or TRBV6-3 and TRBJ1-1, with D hard to call. Trimming shortened V by 0 bases and J by 1 base, and 12 bases separated the two germline ends. In germline, CDR1 is MNHEY, CDR2 SVGEGT. The CDR3 extends over 16 amino acids. The CDR3 DNA follows: TGTGCCAGCAGTTACTCCTGGGTACTCAAGAACACTGAAGCTTTCTTT. The encoded protein is CASSYSWVLKNTEAFF.

V usage is TRBV7-2 and J usage is TRBJ2-1, with a possible D match to TRBD1 (5 bases). V was trimmed by 3 bases and J by 1 base, leaving 7 bases between them. The CDR3 contains 14 residues. The germline CDR1 and CDR2 sequences are SGHTA and FQGNSA. The CDR3 bases are TGTGCCAGCAGCTTTCGACAGTCCTACAATGAGCAGTTCTTC. This translates into CASSFRQSYNEQFF.

The rearrangement joins TRBV11-2 to TRBJ2-7; 12 nucleotides align to TRBD1. Per the germline V gene, CDR1 is SGHAT and CDR2 is FQNNGV. Germline trimming cut 4 bases from V and 5 bases from J; bases unmatched to any gene: 9. This CDR3 is built from 16 residues. As DNA, the CDR3 is TGTGCCAGCAGCTCAATGCCCGGGACAGGGGGCGACGAGCAGTACTTC. Amino acids: CASSSMPGTGGDEQYF. The full variable domain, completed using reference TRBV11-2 and TRBJ2-7, is EAGVAQSPRYKIIEKRQSVAFWCNPISGHATLYWYQQILGQGPKLLIQFQNNGVVDDSQLPKDRFSAERLKGVDSTLKIQPAKLEDSAVYLCASSSMPGTGGDEQYFGPGTRLTVT.

This clonotype was picked up a small number of times. This rearrangement joins TRBV12-3 or TRBV12-4 to TRBJ2-3, with D perhaps TRBD1 (6 bases). Trimming pared 3 bases from V and 6 bases from J, leaving 10 bases between. This CDR3 has 13 residues. The CDR3 sequence: CASSFGQGDTQYF. In DNA, the CDR3 is TGTGCCAGCAGTTTCGGGCAGGGGGATACGCAGTATTTT.

The rearrangement joins TRBV29-1 to TRBJ1-5; possible D gene TRBD1, 5 bases. Trimming took 6 bases from V and 5 from J, leaving 20 bases between them. Germline V gives CDR1 SQVTM, CDR2 ANQGSEA. There are 15 residues in the CDR3. This chain's CDR3 is CSVGWGIGKDQPQHF. As DNA, the CDR3 is TGCAGCGTCGGATGGGGCATTGGGAAGGATCAGCCCCAGCATTTT.

The sample holds a few counts of this clonotype. The chain uses TRBV20-1 and TRBJ2-5; D might be TRBD1 or TRBD2, each matching 6 bases. In germline, CDR1 is DFQATT, CDR2 SNEGSKA (reference sequence). The CDR3 has 11 amino acids. Written as DNA, the CDR3 is TGCAGGGGAGGACAGCAAGAGACCCAGTACTTC. It specifies CRGGQQETQYF.

The V call is TRBV27, the J call TRBJ1-2; weak D call: TRBD1 (5 bases). The CDR3 is 14 residues long. Germline CDR1 reads MNHEY; CDR2 reads SMNVEV (reference sequence). V gave up 6 bases and J gave up 2 bases, with 13 bases separating them. In nucleotides, the CDR3 is TGTGCCAGCAGAACGACAGAAAGGAACTATGGCTACACCTTC. It encodes CASRTTERNYGYTF.